The present T cell receptor beta chain was sequenced within a study of T cell responses to AZD1222 COVID-19 vaccine. CDR1 is GTSNPN, CDR2 SVGIG, per germline (reference sequence). CDR3 length equals 15 residues. V was clipped by 4 bases and J by 1 base; unmatched bases: 3. Assay used: immunoSEQ multiplex PCR; TCRdb lists only in-frame clones, some missing. The data contain tens of thousands of clones, roughly four fifths of them singletons. This chain connects TRBV30 to TRBJ1-6, with 8 positions matching TRBD1. Sequenced here: peripheral blood, sampled on day 0 of AZD1222 vaccination. The TCR originated in an adult in good health. The CDR3 region is CAWKDRESYNSPLHF. CDR3 coding DNA: TGTGCCTGGAAGGACAGGGAATCCTATAATTCACCCCTCCACTTT.